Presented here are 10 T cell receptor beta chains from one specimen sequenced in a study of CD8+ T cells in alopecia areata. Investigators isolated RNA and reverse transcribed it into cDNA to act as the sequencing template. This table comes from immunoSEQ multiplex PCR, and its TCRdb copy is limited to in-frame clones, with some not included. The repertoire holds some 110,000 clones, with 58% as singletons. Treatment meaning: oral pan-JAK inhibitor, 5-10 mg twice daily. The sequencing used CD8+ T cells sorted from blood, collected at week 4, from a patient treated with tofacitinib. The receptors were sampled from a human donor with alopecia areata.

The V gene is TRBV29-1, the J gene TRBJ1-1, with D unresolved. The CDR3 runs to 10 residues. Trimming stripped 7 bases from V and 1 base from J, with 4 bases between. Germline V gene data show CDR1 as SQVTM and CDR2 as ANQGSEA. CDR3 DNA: TGCAGCGCAGAGAACACTGAAGCTTTCTTT. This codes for CSAENTEAFF. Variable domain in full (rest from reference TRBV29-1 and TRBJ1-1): SAVISQKPSRDICQRGTSLTIQCQVDSQVTMMFWYRQQPGQSLTLIATANQGSEATYESGFVIDKFPISRPNLTFSTLTVSNMSPEDSSIYLCSAENTEAFFGQGTRLTVV.

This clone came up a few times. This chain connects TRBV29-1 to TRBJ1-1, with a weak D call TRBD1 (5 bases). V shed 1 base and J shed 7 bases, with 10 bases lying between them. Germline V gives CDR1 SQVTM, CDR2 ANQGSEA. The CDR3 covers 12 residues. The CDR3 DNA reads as TGCAGCGTTGAAGGGGACGGTCGTGAAGCTTTCTTT. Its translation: CSVEGDGREAFF.

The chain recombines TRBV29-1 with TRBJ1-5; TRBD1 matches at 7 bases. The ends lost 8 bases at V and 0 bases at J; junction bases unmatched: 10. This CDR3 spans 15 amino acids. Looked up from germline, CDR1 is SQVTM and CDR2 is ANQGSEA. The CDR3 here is CSRGDSYYSNQPQHF. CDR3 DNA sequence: TGCAGCCGGGGGGACAGCTATTATAGCAATCAGCCCCAGCATTTT.

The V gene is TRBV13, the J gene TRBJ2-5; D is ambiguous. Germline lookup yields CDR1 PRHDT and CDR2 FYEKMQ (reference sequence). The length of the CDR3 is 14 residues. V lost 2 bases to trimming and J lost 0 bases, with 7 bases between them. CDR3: CASSLYVDQETQYF. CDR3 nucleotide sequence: TGTGCCAGCAGCTTATACGTAGACCAAGAGACCCAGTACTTC.

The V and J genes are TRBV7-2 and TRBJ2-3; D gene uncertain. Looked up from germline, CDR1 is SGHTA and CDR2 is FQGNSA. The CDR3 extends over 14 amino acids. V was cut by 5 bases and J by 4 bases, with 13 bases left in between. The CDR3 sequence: CASSPKREADTQYF. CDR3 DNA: TGTGCCAGCAGCCCAAAAAGGGAAGCAGATACGCAGTATTTT. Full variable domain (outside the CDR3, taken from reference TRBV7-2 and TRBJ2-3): GAGVSQSPSNKVTEKGKDVELRCDPISGHTALYWYRQSLGQGLEFLIYFQGNSAPDKSGLPSDRFSAERTGGSVSTLTIQRTQQEDSAVYLCASSPKREADTQYFGPGTRLTVL.

CDR3 in amino acids: CASSEPTVNTEAFF. CDR3 DNA: TGTGCCAGCAGCGAGCCGACAGTGAACACTGAAGCTTTCTTT. The chain uses TRBV2 and TRBJ1-1; D perhaps matches TRBD1 (5 bases). CDR1 is SNHLY, CDR2 FYNNEI, per germline. The CDR3 has 14 residues. The ends were cut back, 6 bases at V and 0 bases at J, with 11 bases in the middle.

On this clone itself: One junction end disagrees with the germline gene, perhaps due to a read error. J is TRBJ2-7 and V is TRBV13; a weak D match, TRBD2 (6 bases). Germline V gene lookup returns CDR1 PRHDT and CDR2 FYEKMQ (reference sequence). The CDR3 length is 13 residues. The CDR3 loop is CASSVGGIYEQYF. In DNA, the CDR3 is TGTGCCAGCAGCGTAGGCGGGATCTACGAGCAGTACTTC.

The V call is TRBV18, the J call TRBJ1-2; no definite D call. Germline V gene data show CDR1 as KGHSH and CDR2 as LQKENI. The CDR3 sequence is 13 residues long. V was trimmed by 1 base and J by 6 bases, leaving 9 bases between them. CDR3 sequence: CASSPLDNDGYTF. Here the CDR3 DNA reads TGTGCCAGCTCACCACTCGACAATGATGGCTACACCTTC. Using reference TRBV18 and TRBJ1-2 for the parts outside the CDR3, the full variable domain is NAGVMQNPRHLVRRRGQEARLRCSPMKGHSHVYWYRQLPEEGLKFMVYLQKENIIDESGMPKERFSAEFPKEGPSILRIQQVVRGDSAAYFCASSPLDNDGYTFGSGTRLTVV.

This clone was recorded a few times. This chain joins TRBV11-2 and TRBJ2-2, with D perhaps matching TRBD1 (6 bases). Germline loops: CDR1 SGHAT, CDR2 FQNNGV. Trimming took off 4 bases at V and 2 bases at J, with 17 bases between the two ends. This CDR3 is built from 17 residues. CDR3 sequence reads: CASSSPRDIFNTGELFF. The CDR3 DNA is TGTGCCAGCAGCTCACCTAGGGACATCTTCAACACCGGGGAGCTGTTTTTT.

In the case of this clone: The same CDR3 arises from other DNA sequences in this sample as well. The CDR3 DNA reads TGTGCCTGGAGTGCGGGACAGGGAAACCAGCCCCAGCATTTT. Amino acid sequence: CAWSAGQGNQPQHF. The rearrangement uses TRBV30 and TRBJ1-5; 9 positions match TRBD1. V shed 1 base and J 7 bases; nucleotides not matched to a gene: 5. Germline loops: CDR1 GTSNPN, CDR2 SVGIG (reference sequence). The CDR3 loop spans 14 amino acids. Together with reference TRBV30 and TRBJ1-5, the CDR3 gives the full variable domain: SQTIHQWPATLVQPVGSPLSLECTVEGTSNPNLYWYRQAAGRGLQLLFYSVGIGQISSEVPQNLSASRPQDRQFILSSKKLLLSDSGFYLCAWSAGQGNQPQHFGDGTRLSIL.